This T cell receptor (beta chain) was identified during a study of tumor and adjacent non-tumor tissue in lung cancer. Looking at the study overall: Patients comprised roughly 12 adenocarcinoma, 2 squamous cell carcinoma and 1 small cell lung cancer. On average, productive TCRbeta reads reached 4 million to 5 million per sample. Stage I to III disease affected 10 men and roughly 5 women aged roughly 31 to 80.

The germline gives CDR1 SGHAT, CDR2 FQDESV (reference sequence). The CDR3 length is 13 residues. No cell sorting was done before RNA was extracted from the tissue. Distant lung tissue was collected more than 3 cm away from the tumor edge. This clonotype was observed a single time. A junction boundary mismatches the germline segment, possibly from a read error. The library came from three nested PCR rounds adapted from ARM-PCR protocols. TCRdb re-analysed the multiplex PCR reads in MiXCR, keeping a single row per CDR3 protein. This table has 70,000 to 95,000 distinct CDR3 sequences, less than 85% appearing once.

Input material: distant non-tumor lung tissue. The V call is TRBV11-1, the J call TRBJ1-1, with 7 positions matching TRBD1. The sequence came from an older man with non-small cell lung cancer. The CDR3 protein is CASNADRDTEAFF. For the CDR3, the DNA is TGTGCCAGCAACGCCGACAGGGACACAGAAGCTTTCTTT.